The 17 T cell receptor beta chains reported below all come from one sample, sequenced in a study of blood T cell repertoires in COVID-19. Clones were read by immunoSEQ multiplex PCR, and TCRdb kept only the in-frame ones, dropping some. The profile shows about 80,000 clones, more than 70% of them singletons. The sequencing sample was made of peripheral blood. The source of these receptors is a woman aged 80 or over with acute or convalescent COVID-19.

This clone has a single count. The rearrangement joins TRBV5-4 to TRBJ2-1, with 11 positions matching TRBD2. The J segment lost 4 bases and the V segment lost 2 bases, leaving 2 bases of the junction unmatched. Looked up from germline, CDR1 is SGHNT and CDR2 is YYREEE (reference sequence). This CDR3 has 15 amino acids. CDR3 loop: CASSLLAGVYNEQFF. CDR3 in DNA: TGTGCCAGCAGCTTACTAGCGGGGGTGTACAATGAGCAGTTCTTC. Full variable domain (outside the CDR3, taken from reference TRBV5-4 and TRBJ2-1): ETGVTQSPTHLIKTRGQQVTLRCSSQSGHNTVSWYQQALGQGPQFIFQYYREEENGRGNFPPRFSGLQFPNYSSELNVNALELDDSALYLCASSLLAGVYNEQFFGPGTRLTVL.

The gene calls are TRBV4-2 and TRBJ1-6, with D possibly being TRBD1 (6 bases). CDR1 and CDR2 from the germline V gene are LGHNA and YNFKEQ. V gave up 0 bases and J gave up 6 bases, with 9 bases separating them. This CDR3 contains 15 residues. CDR3 sequence reads: CASSQDWDTNSPLHF. CDR3 DNA sequence: TGTGCCAGCAGCCAAGATTGGGACACTAATTCACCCCTCCACTTT.

The J gene is TRBJ1-1, the V gene TRBV10-3; TRBD1 matches 7 bases. The germline V gene has CDR1 ENHRY and CDR2 SYGVKD. Unmatched junction bases numbered 7, after V lost 6 bases and J lost 3 bases. There are 14 residues in the CDR3. CDR3 sequence reads: CAISNRGTDTEAFF. The DNA for the CDR3 is TGTGCCATCAGCAACAGGGGTACGGACACTGAAGCTTTCTTT.

The chain uses TRBV30 and TRBJ2-7; TRBD1 matches 7 bases. The CDR3 is made up of 13 amino acids. V shed 1 base and J 5 bases; nucleotides not matched to a gene: 5. The germline V gene has CDR1 GTSNPN and CDR2 SVGIG (reference sequence). The CDR3 loop reads CAWSGQGAHEQYF. The CDR3 DNA is TGTGCCTGGAGTGGACAGGGTGCGCACGAGCAGTACTTC.

The gene calls are TRBV4-2 and TRBJ2-1; 8 nucleotides line up with TRBD2. After removal of 4 bases from V and 4 bases from J, the junction contained 9 bases not matched to a gene. Germline V gene lookup returns CDR1 LGHNA and CDR2 YNFKEQ. The CDR3 covers 16 residues. For the CDR3, the DNA is TGTGCCAGCAGCCTTCAAGCGGGAGAAGGTTACAATGAGCAGTTCTTC. Translating it yields CASSLQAGEGYNEQFF.

The J gene is TRBJ2-3, the V gene TRBV4-3; 8 positions agree with TRBD2. Germline V lookup: CDR1 LGHNA, CDR2 YSLEER. This CDR3 has 17 amino acids. Losses at the gene ends were 0 bases for V and 1 base for J; bases not matched to a gene: 6. As DNA, the CDR3 is TGCGCCAGCAGCCAAGATGTGGCGGGGGGACGCACAGATACGCAGTATTTT. Translation: CASSQDVAGGRTDTQYF.

The chain employs TRBV28 and TRBJ1-1, with a weak D call TRBD1 (5 bases). The V end was cut by 4 bases, the J end by 1 base, with 16 bases between. CDR3 length equals 16 residues. Per germline, CDR1 MDHEN and CDR2 SYDVKM. The DNA of the CDR3 is TGTGCCAGCAGTTCCCCGGGGGGACCCAAGAACACTGAAGCTTTCTTT. It yields the protein CASSSPGGPKNTEAFF. The full variable domain, in which reference TRBV28 and TRBJ1-1 provide the parts outside the CDR3, is DVKVTQSSRYLVKRTGEKVFLECVQDMDHENMFWYRQDPGLGLRLIYFSYDVKMKEKGDIPEGYSVSREKKERFSLILESASTNQTSMYLCASSSPGGPKNTEAFFGQGTRLTVV.

This clone has a handful of counts. J is TRBJ1-1 and V is TRBV12-3 or TRBV12-4; D gene unclear. V gave up 6 bases and J gave up 4 bases, with 9 bases separating them. The CDR3 is 12 residues long. CDR3 loop: CASSYSPTEAFF. CDR3 in DNA: TGTGCCAGCAGCTACAGCCCCACTGAAGCTTTCTTT.

This chain connects TRBV20-1 to TRBJ2-3, with TRBD2 identical over 7 bases. The CDR3 covers 14 residues. Trimming cost V 3 bases and J 6 bases; bases outside gene matches: 9. Germline CDR1 and CDR2: DFQATT and SNEGSKA (reference sequence). The CDR3 region is CSASVGGSSDTQYF. In nucleotides, the CDR3 is TGCAGTGCTAGTGTTGGCGGGAGCTCTGATACGCAGTATTTT.

V is TRBV9 and J is TRBJ1-5; possibly TRBD1 for D (5 bases). The CDR3 loop spans 14 amino acids. Per germline, CDR1 SGDLS and CDR2 YYNGEE. V lost 3 bases and J lost 2, with 9 bases in between. CDR3 in DNA: TGTGCCAGCAGCGCCCAGGGCGGCAATCAGCCCCAGCATTTT. This sequence encodes CASSAQGGNQPQHF.

The J gene is TRBJ1-1, the V gene TRBV27; D not certain. The CDR3 covers 9 residues. CDR1 is MNHEY and CDR2 is SMNVEV in the germline V gene (reference sequence). The V end lost 11 bases, the J end lost 6 bases, and 7 bases lay between the germline ends. The CDR3 coding sequence is TGTGCCGGGAGGTCTGAAGCTTTCTTT. This encodes CAGRSEAFF.

This clone was seen a single time. CDR3 sequence: CASSSVRGNTEAFF. The CDR3 DNA follows: TGTGCCAGCAGCTCCGTGCGGGGGAACACTGAAGCTTTCTTT. This rearrangement joins TRBV6-5 to TRBJ1-1; D unresolved. In germline, CDR1 is MNHEY, CDR2 SVGAGI. The CDR3 sequence is 14 residues long. The V end was cut by 6 bases, the J end by 1 base, with 12 bases between.

This sequence joins TRBV5-1 and TRBJ2-2, with 9 nucleotides matching TRBD1. CDR3 size: 16 residues. Germline values: CDR1 SGHRS, CDR2 YFSETQ. The trim removed 3 bases at V and 6 bases at J, leaving 9 bases unmatched. The CDR3 loop reads CASSSKTGGPSGELFF. In nucleotides, the CDR3 is TGCGCCAGCAGCTCCAAGACAGGGGGGCCGTCCGGGGAGCTGTTTTTT.

This clone came up once. This chain links TRBV30 with TRBJ1-1; D is undetermined. The CDR3 has 12 residues. Trimming took off 4 bases at V and 1 base at J, with 7 bases between the two ends. Germline CDR1 is GTSNPN and CDR2 is SVGIG (reference sequence). Written as DNA, the CDR3 is TGTGCCTGGACGAGCGGGAACACTGAAGCTTTCTTT. Its translation: CAWTSGNTEAFF.

V is TRBV3-1 (or the pseudogene TRBV3-2) and J is TRBJ1-5; maybe TRBD1 (5 bases). Per germline, CDR1 LGHDT and CDR2 YNNKEL (reference sequence). V shed 1 base and J shed 5 bases, with 15 bases lying between them. This CDR3 comprises 16 residues. DNA for the CDR3: TGTGCCAGCAGCCAAGGGGGTCAGGGAGGATATCAGCCCCAGCATTTT. Amino acids: CASSQGGQGGYQPQHF.

In its sample, this clone was seen once. The chain has TRBV2 and TRBJ1-1; D is possibly TRBD1 (5 bases). Germline CDR1 reads SNHLY; CDR2 reads FYNNEI. The V gene lost 4 bases and the J gene lost 3 bases, with 12 bases spanning the gap. The CDR3 covers 14 residues. The CDR3 region has the DNA TGTGCCAGCAGTGTGGCAGGGTCGGACACTGAAGCTTTCTTT. It codes for CASSVAGSDTEAFF.

This clone has just one count. The rearrangement links TRBV2 to TRBJ2-7; D is possibly TRBD1 (6 bases). V was pared by 3 bases and J by 6 bases, with 9 bases between. Germline CDR1 and CDR2: SNHLY and FYNNEI. CDR3 length equals 12 residues. This CDR3 reads CASSEGAREQYF. CDR3 DNA sequence: TGTGCCAGCAGTGAGGGGGCCCGCGAGCAGTACTTC.